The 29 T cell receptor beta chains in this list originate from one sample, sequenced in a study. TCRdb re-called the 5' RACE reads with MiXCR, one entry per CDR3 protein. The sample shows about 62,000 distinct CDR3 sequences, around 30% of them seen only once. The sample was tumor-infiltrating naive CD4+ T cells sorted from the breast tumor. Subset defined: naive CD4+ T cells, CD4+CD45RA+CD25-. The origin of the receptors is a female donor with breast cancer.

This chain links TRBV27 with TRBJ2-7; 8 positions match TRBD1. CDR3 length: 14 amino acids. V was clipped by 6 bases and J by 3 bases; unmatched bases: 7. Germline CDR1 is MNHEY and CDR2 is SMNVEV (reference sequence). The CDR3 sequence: CASSHRQGNYEQYF. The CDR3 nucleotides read TGTGCCAGCAGCCACCGACAGGGGAACTACGAGCAGTACTTC.

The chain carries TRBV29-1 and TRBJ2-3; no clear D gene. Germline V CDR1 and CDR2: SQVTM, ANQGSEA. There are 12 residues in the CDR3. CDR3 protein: CGAYEAAMTQYF. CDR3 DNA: TGCGGCGCCTACGAGGCCGCTATGACGCAGTATTTT.

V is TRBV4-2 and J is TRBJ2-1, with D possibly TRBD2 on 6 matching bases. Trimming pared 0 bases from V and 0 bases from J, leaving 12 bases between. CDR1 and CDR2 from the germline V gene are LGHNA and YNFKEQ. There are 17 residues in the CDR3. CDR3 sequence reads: CASSQEPAGSSYNEQFF. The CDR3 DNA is TGTGCCAGCAGCCAAGAACCGGCGGGGAGCTCCTACAATGAGCAGTTCTTC.

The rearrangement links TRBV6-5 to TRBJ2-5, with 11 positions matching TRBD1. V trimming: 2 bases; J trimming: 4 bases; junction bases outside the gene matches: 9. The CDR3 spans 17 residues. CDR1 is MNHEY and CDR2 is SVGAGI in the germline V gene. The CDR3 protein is CASSYLPGTGGPETQYF. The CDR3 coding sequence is TGTGCCAGCAGTTACCTACCCGGGACAGGGGGTCCAGAGACCCAGTACTTC.

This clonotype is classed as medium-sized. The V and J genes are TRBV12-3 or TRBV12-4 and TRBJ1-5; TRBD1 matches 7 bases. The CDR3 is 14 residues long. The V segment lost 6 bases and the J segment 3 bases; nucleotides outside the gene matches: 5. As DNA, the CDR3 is TGTGCCAGCAGACCTCAGGGGGACAATCAGCCCCAGCATTTT. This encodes CASRPQGDNQPQHF.

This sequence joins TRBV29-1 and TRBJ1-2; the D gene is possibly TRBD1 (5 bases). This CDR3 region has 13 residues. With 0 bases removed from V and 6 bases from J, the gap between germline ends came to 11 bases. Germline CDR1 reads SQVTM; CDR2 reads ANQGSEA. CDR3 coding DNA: TGCAGCGTTGAAGACCTGACAGATAATGGCTACACCTTC. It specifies CSVEDLTDNGYTF.

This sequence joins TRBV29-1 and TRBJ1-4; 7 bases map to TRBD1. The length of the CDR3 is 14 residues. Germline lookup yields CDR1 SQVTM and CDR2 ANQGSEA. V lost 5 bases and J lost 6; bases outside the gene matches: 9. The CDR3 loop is CSVTNRDSYEKLFF. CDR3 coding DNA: TGCAGCGTTACCAACAGGGACAGCTATGAAAAACTGTTTTTT.

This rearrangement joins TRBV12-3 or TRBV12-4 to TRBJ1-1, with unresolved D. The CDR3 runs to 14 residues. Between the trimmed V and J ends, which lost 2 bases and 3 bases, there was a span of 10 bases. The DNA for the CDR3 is TGTGCCAGCAGTTTACGGAGGCGGGACACTGAAGCTTTCTTT. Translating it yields CASSLRRRDTEAFF.

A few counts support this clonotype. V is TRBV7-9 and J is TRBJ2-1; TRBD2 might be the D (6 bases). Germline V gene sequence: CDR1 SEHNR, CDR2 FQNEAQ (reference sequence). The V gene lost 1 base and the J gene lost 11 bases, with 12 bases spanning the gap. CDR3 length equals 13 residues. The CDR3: CASSLDRAGKQFF. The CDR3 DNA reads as TGTGCCAGCAGCTTAGACCGTGCGGGGAAGCAGTTCTTC. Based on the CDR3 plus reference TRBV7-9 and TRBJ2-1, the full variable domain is DTGVSQNPRHKITKRGQNVTFRCDPISEHNRLYWYRQTLGQGPEFLTYFQNEAQLEKSRLLSDRFSAERPKGSFSTLEIQRTEQGDSAMYLCASSLDRAGKQFFGPGTRLTVL.

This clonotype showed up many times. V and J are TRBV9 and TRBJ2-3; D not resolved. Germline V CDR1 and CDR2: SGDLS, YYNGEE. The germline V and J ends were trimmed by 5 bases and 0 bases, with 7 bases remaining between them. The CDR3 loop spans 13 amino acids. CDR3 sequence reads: CASSVLSTDTQYF. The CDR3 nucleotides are TGTGCCAGCAGTGTCTTAAGCACAGATACGCAGTATTTT.

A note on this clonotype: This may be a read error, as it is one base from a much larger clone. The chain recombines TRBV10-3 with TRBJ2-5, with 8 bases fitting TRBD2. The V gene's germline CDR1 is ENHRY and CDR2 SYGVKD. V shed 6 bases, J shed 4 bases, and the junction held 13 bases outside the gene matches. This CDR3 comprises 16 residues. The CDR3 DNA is TGTGCCATCAGAGACCTGGGTTTCCGGGAGGGAGAGACCCAGTACTTC. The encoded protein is CAIRDLGFREGETQYF.

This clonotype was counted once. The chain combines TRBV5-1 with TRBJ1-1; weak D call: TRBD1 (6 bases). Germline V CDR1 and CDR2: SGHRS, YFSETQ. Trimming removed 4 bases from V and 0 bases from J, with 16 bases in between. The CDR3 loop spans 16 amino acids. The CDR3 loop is CASSVAGTRMNTEAFF. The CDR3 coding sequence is TGCGCCAGCAGCGTAGCCGGGACAAGAATGAACACTGAAGCTTTCTTT.

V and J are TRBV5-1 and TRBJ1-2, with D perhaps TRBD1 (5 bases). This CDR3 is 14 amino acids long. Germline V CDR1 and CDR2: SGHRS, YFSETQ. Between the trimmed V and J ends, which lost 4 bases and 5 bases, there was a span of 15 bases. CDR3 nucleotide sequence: TGCGCCAGCAGCCTTGGGGACGGAGGTTATGGCTACACCTTC. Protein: CASSLGDGGYGYTF.

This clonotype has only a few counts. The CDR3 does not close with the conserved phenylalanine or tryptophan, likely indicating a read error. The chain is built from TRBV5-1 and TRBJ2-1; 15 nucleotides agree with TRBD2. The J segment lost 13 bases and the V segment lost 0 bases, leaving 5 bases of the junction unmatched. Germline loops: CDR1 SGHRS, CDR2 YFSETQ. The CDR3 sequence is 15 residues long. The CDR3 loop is CASSLVGLAGGPQFL. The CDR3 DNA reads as TGCGCCAGCAGCTTGGTAGGACTAGCGGGAGGGCCCCAGTTCCTC.

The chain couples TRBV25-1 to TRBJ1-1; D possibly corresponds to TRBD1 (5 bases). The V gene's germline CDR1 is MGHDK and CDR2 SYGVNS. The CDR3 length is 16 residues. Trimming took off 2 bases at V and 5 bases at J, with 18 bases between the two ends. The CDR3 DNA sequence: TGTGCCAGCAGTGAACTAGGGTTTCGGGGGGAAACTGAAGCTTTCTTT. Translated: CASSELGFRGETEAFF.

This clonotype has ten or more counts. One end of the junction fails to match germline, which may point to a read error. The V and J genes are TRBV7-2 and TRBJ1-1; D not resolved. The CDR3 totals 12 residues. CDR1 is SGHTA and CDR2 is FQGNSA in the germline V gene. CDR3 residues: CASSPEAPKTHF. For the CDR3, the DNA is TGTGCCAGCAGCCCCGAAGCGCCAAAGACCCACTTT.

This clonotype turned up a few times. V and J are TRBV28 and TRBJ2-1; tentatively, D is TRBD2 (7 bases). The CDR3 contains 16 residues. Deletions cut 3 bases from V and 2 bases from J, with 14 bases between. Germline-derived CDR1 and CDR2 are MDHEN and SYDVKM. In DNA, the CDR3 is TGTGCCAGCAGTTTCCTTCGGGGGGCCACCTACAATGAGCAGTTCTTC. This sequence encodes CASSFLRGATYNEQFF.

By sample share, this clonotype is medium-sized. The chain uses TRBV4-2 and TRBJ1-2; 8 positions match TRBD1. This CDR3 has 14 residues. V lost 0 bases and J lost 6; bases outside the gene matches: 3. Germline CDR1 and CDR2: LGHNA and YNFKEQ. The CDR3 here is CASSQDRTGNGYTF. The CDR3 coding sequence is TGTGCCAGCAGCCAAGATCGGACAGGGAATGGCTACACCTTC.

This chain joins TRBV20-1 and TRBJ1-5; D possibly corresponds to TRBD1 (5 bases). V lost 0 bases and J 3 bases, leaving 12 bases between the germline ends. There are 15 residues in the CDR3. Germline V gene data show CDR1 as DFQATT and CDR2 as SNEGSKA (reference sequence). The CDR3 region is CSAREKGWVNQPQHF. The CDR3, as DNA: TGCAGTGCTAGAGAGAAGGGGTGGGTCAATCAGCCCCAGCATTTT.

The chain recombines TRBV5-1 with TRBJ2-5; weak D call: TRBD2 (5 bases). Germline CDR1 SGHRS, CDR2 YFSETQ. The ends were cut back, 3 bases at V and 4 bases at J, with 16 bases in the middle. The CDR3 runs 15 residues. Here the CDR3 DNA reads TGCGCCAGCAGCTCGGGTGAGGGCTTCGGAGAGACCCAGTACTTC. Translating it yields CASSSGEGFGETQYF.

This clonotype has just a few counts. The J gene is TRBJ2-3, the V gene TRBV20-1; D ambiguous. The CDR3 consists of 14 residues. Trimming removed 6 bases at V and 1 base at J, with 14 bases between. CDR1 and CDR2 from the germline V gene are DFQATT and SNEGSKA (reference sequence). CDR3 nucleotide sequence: TGCAGTGCCCGGTCCCCCTCCGGCACAGATACGCAGTATTTT. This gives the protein CSARSPSGTDTQYF.

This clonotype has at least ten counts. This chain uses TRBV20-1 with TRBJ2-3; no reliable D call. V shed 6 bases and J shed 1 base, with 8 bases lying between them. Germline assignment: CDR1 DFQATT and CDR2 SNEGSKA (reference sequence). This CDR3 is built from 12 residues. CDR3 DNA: TGCAGTGCCCCTACACGCACAGATACGCAGTATTTT. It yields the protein CSAPTRTDTQYF.

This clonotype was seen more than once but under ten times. The CDR3 coding sequence is TGTGCCAGCAGCCTAACGACAGGGTTCCACGAGCAGTACTTC. This sequence encodes CASSLTTGFHEQYF. The V call is TRBV7-6, the J call TRBJ2-7; TRBD1 aligns across 7 bases. The V gene's germline CDR1 is SGHVS and CDR2 FNYEAQ. This CDR3 comprises 14 residues. The V and J ends lost 5 bases and 5 bases, in that order; junction bases with no gene match: 9. Looking up the rest from reference TRBV7-6 and TRBJ2-7 gives the full variable domain: GAGVSQSPRYKVTKRGQDVALRCDPISGHVSLYWYRQALGQGPEFLTYFNYEAQQDKSGLPNDRFSAERPEGSISTLTIQRTEQRDSAMYRCASSLTTGFHEQYFGPGTRLTVT.

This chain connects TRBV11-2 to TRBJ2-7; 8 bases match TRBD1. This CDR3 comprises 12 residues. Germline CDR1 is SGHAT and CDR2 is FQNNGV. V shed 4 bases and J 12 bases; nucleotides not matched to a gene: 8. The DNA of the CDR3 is TGTGCCAGCAGCTCCCGGGACAGGCCAAGGTACTTC. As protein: CASSSRDRPRYF. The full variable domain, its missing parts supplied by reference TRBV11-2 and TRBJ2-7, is EAGVAQSPRYKIIEKRQSVAFWCNPISGHATLYWYQQILGQGPKLLIQFQNNGVVDDSQLPKDRFSAERLKGVDSTLKIQPAKLEDSAVYLCASSSRDRPRYFGPGTRLTVT.

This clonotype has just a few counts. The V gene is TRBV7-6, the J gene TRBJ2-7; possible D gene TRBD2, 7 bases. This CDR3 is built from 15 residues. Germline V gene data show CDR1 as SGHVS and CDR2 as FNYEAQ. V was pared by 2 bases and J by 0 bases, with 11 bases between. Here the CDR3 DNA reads TGTGCCAGCAGCTTAAGGGGGGGCCTCTCCTACGAGCAGTACTTC. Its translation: CASSLRGGLSYEQYF.

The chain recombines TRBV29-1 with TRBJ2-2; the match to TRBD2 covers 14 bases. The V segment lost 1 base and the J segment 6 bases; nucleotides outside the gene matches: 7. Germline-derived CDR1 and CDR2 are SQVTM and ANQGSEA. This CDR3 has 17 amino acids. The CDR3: CSVEADSTSGRAGELFF. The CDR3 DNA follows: TGCAGCGTTGAAGCCGACTCGACTAGCGGGAGGGCCGGGGAGCTGTTTTTT.

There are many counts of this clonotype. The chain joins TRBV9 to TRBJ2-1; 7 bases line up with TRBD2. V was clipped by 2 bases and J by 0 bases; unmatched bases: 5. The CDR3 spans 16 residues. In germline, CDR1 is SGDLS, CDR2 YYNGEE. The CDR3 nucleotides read TGTGCCAGCAGCGTGGGCACTAGCGCCTCCTACAATGAGCAGTTCTTC. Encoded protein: CASSVGTSASYNEQFF.

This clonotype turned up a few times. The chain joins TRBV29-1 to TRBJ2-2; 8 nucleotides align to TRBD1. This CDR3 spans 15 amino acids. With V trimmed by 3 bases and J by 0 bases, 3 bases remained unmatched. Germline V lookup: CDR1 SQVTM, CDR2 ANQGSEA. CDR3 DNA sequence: TGCAGCGTTGATCCAGGGGGCGCGAACACCGGGGAGCTGTTTTTT. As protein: CSVDPGGANTGELFF.

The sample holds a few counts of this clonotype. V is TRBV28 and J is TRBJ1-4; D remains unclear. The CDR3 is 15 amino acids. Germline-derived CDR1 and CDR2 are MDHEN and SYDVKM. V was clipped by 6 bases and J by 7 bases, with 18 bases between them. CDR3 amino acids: CASSRLRGPGEKLFF. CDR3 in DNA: TGTGCCAGCAGCCGTCTCCGAGGCCCAGGTGAAAAACTGTTTTTT. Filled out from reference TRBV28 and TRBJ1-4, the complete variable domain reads DVKVTQSSRYLVKRTGEKVFLECVQDMDHENMFWYRQDPGLGLRLIYFSYDVKMKEKGDIPEGYSVSREKKERFSLILESASTNQTSMYLCASSRLRGPGEKLFFGSGTQLSVL.